Described below is a single T cell receptor (beta chain) sequence and its context. What it binds is unknown. These data belong to a study of vaccination and CD4 T cells after COVID-19. Between the trimmed V and J ends, which lost 9 bases and 2 bases, there was a span of 13 bases. The V gene's germline CDR1 is SNHLY and CDR2 FYNNEI. This CDR3 is built from 13 residues. The Oncomine TCR Beta short-read assay sequenced DNA from cultured CD4+ T cells. Using its own MiXCR run on the PCR reads, TCRdb lists one record per CDR3 protein. The data contain more than 9,500 distinct CDR3 sequences, 45% to 60% of them singletons. Treatment denoted: roughly nine-day PBMC culture with coronavirus spike peptide pools or control peptides (ViraFEST assay).

This TCR derives from a human donor with COVID-19. This sequence joins TRBV2 and TRBJ2-5; the D gene is possibly TRBD1 (5 bases). The sequences come from cultured CD4+ T cells from blood, collected after SARS-CoV-2 vaccination. The CDR3 coding sequence is TGTGCCAGTCTCAGGGATATACAAGAGACCCAGTACTTC. Its protein product is CASLRDIQETQYF.